These 9 T cell receptor beta chains were sequenced from one sample in a study of cytomegalovirus exposure and HLA in healthy donors. PCR employed 60 Vbeta and 13 Jbeta primers. Sequenced by immunoSEQ multiplex PCR; TCRdb stores in-frame clones only, minus some. The sample yields 90,000 to 120,000 clones, about 70% seen once. The sample taken for sequencing was PBMCs. The receptors derive from a man aged 50-59 years in good health and CMV-seropositive.

This clone was recorded a few times. CDR3 region: CASQIPNQPQHF. Here the CDR3 DNA reads TGTGCCAGCCAGATCCCCAATCAGCCCCAGCATTTT. The chain combines TRBV6-1 with TRBJ1-5; D not certain. CDR1 is MNHNS and CDR2 is SASEGT in the germline V gene. This CDR3 is 12 amino acids long. V lost 8 bases, J lost 3 bases, and 8 bases lay in between.

The V call is TRBV2, the J call TRBJ1-4; no firm D call. The CDR3 totals 12 residues. Germline CDR1 reads SNHLY; CDR2 reads FYNNEI. V gave up 7 bases and J gave up 7 bases, with 10 bases separating them. Here the CDR3 DNA reads TGTGCCAGCACCCTATCTTCTGAAAAACTGTTTTTT. Protein: CASTLSSEKLFF.

DNA of the CDR3: TGTGCCAGCAGTTTTTCAGCGGGAGAGGGCAATGAGCAGTTCTTC. Residues: CASSFSAGEGNEQFF. V gene TRBV27 combines with J gene TRBJ2-1, with 8 positions matching TRBD2. The ends lost 3 bases at V and 6 bases at J; junction bases unmatched: 7. The CDR3 contains 15 residues. Germline CDR1 is MNHEY and CDR2 is SMNVEV (reference sequence).

V usage is TRBV5-1 and J usage is TRBJ1-1, with a possible D match to TRBD1 (6 bases). The CDR3 spans 14 residues. V gave up 4 bases and J gave up 4 bases, with 14 bases separating them. From germline, CDR1 is SGHRS and CDR2 YFSETQ. Here the CDR3 DNA reads TGCGCCAGCAGCGTACAGGGTGGTGGCACTGAAGCTTTCTTT. This encodes CASSVQGGGTEAFF.

This clone has more than one count but fewer than ten. The chain employs TRBV7-2 and TRBJ2-7, with 9 nucleotides matching TRBD2. V shed 5 bases, J shed 2 bases, and the junction held 4 bases outside the gene matches. The germline gives CDR1 SGHTA, CDR2 FQGNSA. The CDR3 has 14 amino acids. For the CDR3, the DNA is TGTGCCAGCAGCGCGACTAGCGGCCCCTACGAGCAGTACTTC. It codes for CASSATSGPYEQYF.

The chain links TRBV19 to TRBJ2-1, with a weak D call TRBD1 (5 bases). V lost 8 bases and J 6 bases, leaving 20 bases between the germline ends. Germline lookup yields CDR1 LNHDA and CDR2 SQIVND (reference sequence). The CDR3 sequence is 15 residues long. The CDR3 loop is CASSPHLGTGNEQFF. DNA for the CDR3: TGTGCCAGTTCCCCCCACCTGGGAACAGGCAATGAGCAGTTCTTC.

This clone was found a few times. V usage is TRBV4-1 and J usage is TRBJ1-3; D gene uncertain. The CDR3 covers 13 residues. V dropped 1 base and J dropped 4 bases, with 5 bases sitting between them. Germline CDR1 MGHRA, CDR2 YSYEKL. For the CDR3, the DNA is TGCGCCAGCAGCCAAGGAGGCGGAAACACCATATATTTT. This translates into CASSQGGGNTIYF.

The V and J genes are TRBV11-2 and TRBJ2-3; TRBD2 agrees at 8 bases. Germline loops: CDR1 SGHAT, CDR2 FQNNGV. The CDR3 has 15 amino acids. V lost 3 bases and J lost 0; bases outside the gene matches: 2. CDR3 coding DNA: TGTGCCAGCAGCTTGGAGCGGGGGAGCACAGATACGCAGTATTTT. Its translation is CASSLERGSTDTQYF. Using reference TRBV11-2 and TRBJ2-3 for the parts outside the CDR3, the full variable domain is EAGVAQSPRYKIIEKRQSVAFWCNPISGHATLYWYQQILGQGPKLLIQFQNNGVVDDSQLPKDRFSAERLKGVDSTLKIQPAKLEDSAVYLCASSLERGSTDTQYFGPGTRLTVL.

This clone appeared a single time. The rearrangement joins TRBV6-1 to TRBJ1-2, with no clear D. This CDR3 has 12 residues. CDR1 MNHNS and CDR2 SASEGT come from the germline V gene. Trimming shortened V by 7 bases and J by 4 bases, and 10 bases separated the two germline ends. CDR3 sequence (DNA): TGTGCCAGCACTGAGGACTCCTATGGCTACACCTTC. This gives the protein CASTEDSYGYTF.